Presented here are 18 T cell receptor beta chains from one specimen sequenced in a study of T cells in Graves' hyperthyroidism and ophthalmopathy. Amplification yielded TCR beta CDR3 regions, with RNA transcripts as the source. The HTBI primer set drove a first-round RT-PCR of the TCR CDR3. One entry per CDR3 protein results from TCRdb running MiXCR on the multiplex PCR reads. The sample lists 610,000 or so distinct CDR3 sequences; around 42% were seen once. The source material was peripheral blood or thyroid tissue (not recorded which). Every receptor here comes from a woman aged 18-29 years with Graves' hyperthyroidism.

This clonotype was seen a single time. The CDR3 DNA is TGCAGCGTAGGGCCGGAGGACTATGGCTACACCTTC. Encoded protein: CSVGPEDYGYTF. The rearrangement joins TRBV29-1 to TRBJ1-2; D is undetermined. The germline V gene encodes CDR1 SQVTM and CDR2 ANQGSEA. V lost 6 bases and J lost 3, with 11 bases in between. The CDR3 sequence is 12 residues long. The full variable domain, its missing parts supplied by reference TRBV29-1 and TRBJ1-2, is SAVISQKPSRDICQRGTSLTIQCQVDSQVTMMFWYRQQPGQSLTLIATANQGSEATYESGFVIDKFPISRPNLTFSTLTVSNMSPEDSSIYLCSVGPEDYGYTFGSGTRLTVV.

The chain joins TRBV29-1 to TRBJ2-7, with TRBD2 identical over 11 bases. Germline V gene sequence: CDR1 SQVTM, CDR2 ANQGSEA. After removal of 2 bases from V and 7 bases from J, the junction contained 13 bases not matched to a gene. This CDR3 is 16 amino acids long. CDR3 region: CSVESVAGGPYNEQYF. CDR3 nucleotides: TGCAGCGTTGAATCGGTAGCGGGAGGGCCTTACAATGAGCAGTACTTC.

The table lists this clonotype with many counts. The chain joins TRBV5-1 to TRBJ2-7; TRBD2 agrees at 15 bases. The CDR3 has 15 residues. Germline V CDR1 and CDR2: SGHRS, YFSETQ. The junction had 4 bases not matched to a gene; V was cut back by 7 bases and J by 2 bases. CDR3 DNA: TGCGCCAGCGGACTAGCGGGAGGGCCTACCTACGAGCAGTACTTC. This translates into CASGLAGGPTYEQYF.

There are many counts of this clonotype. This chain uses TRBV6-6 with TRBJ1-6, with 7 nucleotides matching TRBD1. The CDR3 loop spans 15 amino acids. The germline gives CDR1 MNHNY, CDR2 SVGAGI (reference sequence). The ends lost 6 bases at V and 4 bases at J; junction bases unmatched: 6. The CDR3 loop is CASRSGGIYNSPLHF. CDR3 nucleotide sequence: TGTGCCAGCAGGTCAGGGGGGATATATAATTCACCCCTCCACTTT.

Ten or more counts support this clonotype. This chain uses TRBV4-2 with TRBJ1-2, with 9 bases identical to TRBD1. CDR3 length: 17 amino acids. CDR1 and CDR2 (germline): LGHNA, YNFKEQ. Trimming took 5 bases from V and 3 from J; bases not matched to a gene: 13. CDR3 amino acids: CASSKGGQGGQDYGYTF. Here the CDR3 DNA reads TGTGCCAGCAGCAAAGGGGGACAGGGAGGCCAAGACTATGGCTACACCTTC.

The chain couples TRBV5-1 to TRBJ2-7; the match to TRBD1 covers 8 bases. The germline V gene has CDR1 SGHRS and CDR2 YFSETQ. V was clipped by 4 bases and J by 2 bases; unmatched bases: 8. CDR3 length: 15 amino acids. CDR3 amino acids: CASSASRTGTYEQYF. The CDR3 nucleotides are TGCGCCAGCAGCGCGTCCAGGACAGGGACCTACGAGCAGTACTTC.

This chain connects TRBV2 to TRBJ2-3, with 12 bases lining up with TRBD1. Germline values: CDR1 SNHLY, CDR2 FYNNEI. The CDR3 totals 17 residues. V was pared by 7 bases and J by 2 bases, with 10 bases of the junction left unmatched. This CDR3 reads CASIPQGQGAYTDTQYF. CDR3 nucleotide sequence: TGTGCCAGCATCCCCCAGGGACAGGGGGCTTACACAGATACGCAGTATTTT.

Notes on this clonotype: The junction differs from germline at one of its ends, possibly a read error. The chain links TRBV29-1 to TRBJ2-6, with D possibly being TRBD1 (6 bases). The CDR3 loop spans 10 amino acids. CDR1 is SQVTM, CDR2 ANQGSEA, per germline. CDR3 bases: TGCAGCGTTGCAGGGGCGGTTGAAGCTTTC. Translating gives CSVAGAVEAF.

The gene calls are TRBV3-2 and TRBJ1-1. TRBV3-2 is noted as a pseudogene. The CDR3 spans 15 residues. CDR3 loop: CASSQKTLGHAEAFF. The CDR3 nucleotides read TGTGCCAGCAGCCAAAAGACCCTCGGGCACGCTGAAGCTTTCTTT.

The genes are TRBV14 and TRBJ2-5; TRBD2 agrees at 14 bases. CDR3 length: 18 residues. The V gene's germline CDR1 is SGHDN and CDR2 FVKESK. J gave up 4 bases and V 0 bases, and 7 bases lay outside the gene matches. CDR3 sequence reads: CASSQEQGTSGSAETQYF. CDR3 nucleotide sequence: TGTGCCAGCAGCCAAGAGCAAGGGACTAGCGGGAGTGCAGAGACCCAGTACTTC.

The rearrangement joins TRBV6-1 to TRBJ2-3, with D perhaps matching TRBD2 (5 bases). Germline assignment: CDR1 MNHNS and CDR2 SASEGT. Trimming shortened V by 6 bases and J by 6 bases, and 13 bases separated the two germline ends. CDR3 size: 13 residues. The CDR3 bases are TGTGCCAGCAGGGAGGATACGACGGATACGCAGTATTTT. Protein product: CASREDTTDTQYF.

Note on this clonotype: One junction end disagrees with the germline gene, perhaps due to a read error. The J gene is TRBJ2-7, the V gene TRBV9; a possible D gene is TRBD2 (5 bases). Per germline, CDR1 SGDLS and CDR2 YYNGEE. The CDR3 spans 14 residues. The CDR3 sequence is CASSVAENTGELYF. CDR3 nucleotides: TGTGCCAGCAGCGTAGCGGAGAACACCGGGGAGCTGTACTTC.

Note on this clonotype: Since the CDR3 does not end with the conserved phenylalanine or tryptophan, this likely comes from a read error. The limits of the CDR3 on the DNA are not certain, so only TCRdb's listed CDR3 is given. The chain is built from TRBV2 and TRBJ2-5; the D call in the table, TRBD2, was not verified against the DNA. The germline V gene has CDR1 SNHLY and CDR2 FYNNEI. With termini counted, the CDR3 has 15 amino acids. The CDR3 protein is CASTAEAEYGYTFGS.

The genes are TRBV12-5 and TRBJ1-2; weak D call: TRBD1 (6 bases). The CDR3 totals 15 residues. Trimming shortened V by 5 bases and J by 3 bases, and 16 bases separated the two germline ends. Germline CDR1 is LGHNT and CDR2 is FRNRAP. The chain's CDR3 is CASGPPGGAYYGYTF. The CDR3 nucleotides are TGTGCTAGTGGTCCCCCCGGGGGCGCGTACTATGGCTACACCTTC.

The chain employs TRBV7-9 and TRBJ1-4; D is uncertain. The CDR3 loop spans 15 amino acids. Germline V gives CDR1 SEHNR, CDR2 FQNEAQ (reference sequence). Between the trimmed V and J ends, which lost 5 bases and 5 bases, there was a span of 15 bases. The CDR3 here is CASSPDVAENEKLFF. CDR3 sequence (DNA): TGTGCCAGCAGCCCCGACGTGGCTGAAAATGAAAAACTGTTTTTT.

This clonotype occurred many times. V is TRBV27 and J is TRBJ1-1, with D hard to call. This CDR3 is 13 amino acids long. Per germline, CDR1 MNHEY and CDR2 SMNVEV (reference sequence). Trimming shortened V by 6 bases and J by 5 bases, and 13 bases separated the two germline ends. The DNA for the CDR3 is TGTGCCAGCAGCCCCCCCGGGCTGACTGAAGCTTTCTTT. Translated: CASSPPGLTEAFF.

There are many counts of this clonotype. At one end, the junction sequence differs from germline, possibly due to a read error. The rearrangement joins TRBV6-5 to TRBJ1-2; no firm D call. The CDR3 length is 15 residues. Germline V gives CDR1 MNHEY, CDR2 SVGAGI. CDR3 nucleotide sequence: TGTGCCAGCAGTTGGGTTACCCTGAAGATCTATCGCTACACCTTC. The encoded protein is CASSWVTLKIYRYTF.

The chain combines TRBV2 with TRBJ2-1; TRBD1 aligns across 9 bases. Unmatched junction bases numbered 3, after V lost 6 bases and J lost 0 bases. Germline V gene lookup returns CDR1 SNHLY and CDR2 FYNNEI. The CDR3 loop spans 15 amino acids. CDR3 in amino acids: CASSGQGSSYNEQFF. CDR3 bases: TGTGCCAGCAGCGGACAGGGGAGCTCCTACAATGAGCAGTTCTTC.